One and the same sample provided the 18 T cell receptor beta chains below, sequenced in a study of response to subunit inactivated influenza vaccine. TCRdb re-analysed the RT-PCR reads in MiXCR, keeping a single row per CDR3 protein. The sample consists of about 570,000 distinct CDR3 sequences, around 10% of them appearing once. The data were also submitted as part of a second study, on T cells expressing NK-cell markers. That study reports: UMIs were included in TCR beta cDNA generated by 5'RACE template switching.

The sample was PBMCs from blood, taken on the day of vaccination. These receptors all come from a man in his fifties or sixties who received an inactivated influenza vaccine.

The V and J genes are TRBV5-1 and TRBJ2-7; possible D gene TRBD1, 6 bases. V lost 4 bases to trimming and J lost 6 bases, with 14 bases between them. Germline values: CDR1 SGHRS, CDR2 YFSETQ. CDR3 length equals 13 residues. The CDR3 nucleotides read TGCGCCAGCAGCAGGGACAAGGGTGGCGAGCAGTACTTC. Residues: CASSRDKGGEQYF.

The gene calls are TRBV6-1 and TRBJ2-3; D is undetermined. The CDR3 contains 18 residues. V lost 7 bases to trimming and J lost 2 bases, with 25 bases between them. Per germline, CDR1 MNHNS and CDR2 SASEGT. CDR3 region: CASKRSSGPTIATDTQYF. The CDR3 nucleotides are TGTGCCAGCAAACGATCTTCCGGGCCCACTATCGCCACAGATACGCAGTATTTT.

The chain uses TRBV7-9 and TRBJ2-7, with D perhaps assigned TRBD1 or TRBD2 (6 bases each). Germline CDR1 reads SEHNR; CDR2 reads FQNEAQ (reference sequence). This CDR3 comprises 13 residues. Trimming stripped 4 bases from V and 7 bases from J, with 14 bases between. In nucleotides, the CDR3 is TGTGCCAGCAGCTCGGAGGGGGTGGGAGAGCAGTACTTC. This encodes CASSSEGVGEQYF.

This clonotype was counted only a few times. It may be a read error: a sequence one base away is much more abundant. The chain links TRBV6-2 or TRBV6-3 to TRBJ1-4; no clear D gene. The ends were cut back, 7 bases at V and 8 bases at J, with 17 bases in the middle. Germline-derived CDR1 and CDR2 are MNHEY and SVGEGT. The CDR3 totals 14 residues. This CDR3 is CASTGPPLGEKLFF. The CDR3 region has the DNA TGTGCCAGCACCGGGCCTCCCCTGGGCGAAAAACTGTTTTTT.

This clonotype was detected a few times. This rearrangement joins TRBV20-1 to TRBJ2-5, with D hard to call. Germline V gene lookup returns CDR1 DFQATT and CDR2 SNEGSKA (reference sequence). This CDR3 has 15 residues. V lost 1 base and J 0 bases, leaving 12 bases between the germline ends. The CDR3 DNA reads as TGCAGTGCTAGAGGAGTTCTACTGGACCAAGAGACCCAGTACTTC. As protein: CSARGVLLDQETQYF.

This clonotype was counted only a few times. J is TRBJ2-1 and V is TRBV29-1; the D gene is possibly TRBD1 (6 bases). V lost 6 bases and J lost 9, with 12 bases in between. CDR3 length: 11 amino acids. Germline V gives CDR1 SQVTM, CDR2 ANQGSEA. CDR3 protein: CSVDRFTEQFF. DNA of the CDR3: TGCAGCGTAGACAGGTTCACTGAGCAGTTCTTC.

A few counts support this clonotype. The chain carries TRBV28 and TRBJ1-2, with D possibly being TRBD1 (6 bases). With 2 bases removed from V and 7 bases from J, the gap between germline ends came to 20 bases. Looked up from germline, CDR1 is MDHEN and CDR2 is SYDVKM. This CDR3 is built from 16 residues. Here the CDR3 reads CASSLGGLRGGTGYTF. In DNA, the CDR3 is TGTGCCAGCAGTTTAGGTGGTCTCAGGGGCGGAACTGGCTACACCTTC.

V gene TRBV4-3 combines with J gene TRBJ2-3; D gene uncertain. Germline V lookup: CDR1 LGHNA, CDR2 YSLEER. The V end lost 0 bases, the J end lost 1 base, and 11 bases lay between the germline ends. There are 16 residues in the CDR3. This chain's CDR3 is CASSQDPEHRTDTQYF. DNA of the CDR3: TGCGCCAGCAGCCAAGATCCGGAACATCGCACAGATACGCAGTATTTT.

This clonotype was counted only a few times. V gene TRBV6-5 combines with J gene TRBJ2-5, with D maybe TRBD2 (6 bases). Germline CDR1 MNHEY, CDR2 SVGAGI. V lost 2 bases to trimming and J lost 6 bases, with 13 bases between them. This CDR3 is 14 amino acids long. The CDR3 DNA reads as TGTGCCAGCAGTTACGCTGGAGGGAGTCAGACCCAGTACTTC. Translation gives CASSYAGGSQTQYF.

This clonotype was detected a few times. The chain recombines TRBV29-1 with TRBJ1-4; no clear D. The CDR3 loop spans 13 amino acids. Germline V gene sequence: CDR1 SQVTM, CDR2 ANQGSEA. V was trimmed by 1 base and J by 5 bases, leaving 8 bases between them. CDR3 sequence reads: CSVEVSGNEKLFF. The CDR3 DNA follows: TGCAGCGTTGAAGTAAGCGGGAATGAAAAACTGTTTTTT.

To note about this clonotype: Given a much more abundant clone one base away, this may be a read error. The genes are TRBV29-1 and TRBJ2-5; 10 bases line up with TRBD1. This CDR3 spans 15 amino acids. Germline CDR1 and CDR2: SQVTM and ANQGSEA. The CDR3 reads CSVELRGQGPETLYF. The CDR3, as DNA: TGCAGCGTTGAATTGCGGGGACAGGGGCCGGAGACCCTGTACTTC.

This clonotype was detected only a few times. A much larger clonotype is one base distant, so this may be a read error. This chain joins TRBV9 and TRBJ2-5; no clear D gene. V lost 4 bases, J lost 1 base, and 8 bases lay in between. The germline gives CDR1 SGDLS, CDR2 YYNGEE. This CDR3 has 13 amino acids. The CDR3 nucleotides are TGTGCCAGCAGCCGAGAGTCCCAAGAGACCCAGTACTTC. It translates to CASSRESQETQYF.

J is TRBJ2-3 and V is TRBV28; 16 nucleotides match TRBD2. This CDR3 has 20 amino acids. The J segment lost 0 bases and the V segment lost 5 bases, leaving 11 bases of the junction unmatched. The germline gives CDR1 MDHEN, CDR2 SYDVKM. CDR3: CASSGPGTSGRAPSTDTQYF. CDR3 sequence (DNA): TGTGCCAGCAGTGGACCCGGGACTAGCGGGAGGGCCCCTAGCACAGATACGCAGTATTTT. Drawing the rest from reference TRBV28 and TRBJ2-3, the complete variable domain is DVKVTQSSRYLVKRTGEKVFLECVQDMDHENMFWYRQDPGLGLRLIYFSYDVKMKEKGDIPEGYSVSREKKERFSLILESASTNQTSMYLCASSGPGTSGRAPSTDTQYFGPGTRLTVL.

The CDR3 nucleotides are TGTGCCAGCTCACCAACCAAATACGAGCAGTACTTC. The encoded protein is CASSPTKYEQYF. The chain uses TRBV18 and TRBJ2-7; D uncertain. Germline V gives CDR1 KGHSH, CDR2 LQKENI. This CDR3 contains 12 residues. Trimming shortened V by 2 bases and J by 4 bases, and 6 bases separated the two germline ends.

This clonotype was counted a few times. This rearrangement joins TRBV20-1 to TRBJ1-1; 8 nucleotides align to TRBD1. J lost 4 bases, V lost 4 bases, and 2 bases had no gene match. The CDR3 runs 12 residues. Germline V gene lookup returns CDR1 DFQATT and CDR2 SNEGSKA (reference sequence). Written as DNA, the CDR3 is TGCAGTGCTACCACAGGGGGCACTGAAGCTTTCTTT. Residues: CSATTGGTEAFF.

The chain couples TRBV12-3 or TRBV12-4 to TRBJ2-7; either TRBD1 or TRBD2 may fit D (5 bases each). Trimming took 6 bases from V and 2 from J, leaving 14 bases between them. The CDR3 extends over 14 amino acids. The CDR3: CASRPGTLTYEQYF. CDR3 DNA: TGTGCCAGCAGACCTGGGACCCTAACCTACGAGCAGTACTTC.

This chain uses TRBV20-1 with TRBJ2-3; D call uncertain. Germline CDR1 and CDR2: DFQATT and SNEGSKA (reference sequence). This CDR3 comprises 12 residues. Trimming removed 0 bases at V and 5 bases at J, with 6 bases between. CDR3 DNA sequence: TGCAGTGCTAGAGATGGGGAAGATACGCAGTATTTT. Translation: CSARDGEDTQYF.

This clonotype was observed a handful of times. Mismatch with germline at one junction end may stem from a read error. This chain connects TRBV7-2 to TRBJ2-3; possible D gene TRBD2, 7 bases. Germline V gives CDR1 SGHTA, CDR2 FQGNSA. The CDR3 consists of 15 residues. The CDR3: CASSLGGGNTDTQYF. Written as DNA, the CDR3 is TGCGCCAGCAGCTTGGGCGGGGGCAACACAGATACGCAGTATTTT.